Listed below are T cell receptor beta chains from one sample, sequenced in a study of chemoradiotherapy in HPV16-positive cancers. Profiled with immunoSEQ multiplex PCR; TCRdb holds only in-frame clones, not every one. The sample has roughly 15,000 clones, 79% seen once. This material was acquired from a patient who underwent chemoradiotherapy. Every receptor here comes from a human donor with HPV-associated anogenital cancer. Both conserved end residues are part of each CDR3. The D gene is left open where the match is weak. Some rows mark clone size as missing; the rest say once, few, many or name a class of expanded clone.

D: NA
V: TRBV7-9
size: NA
J: TRBJ2-2
CDR3: CASSLAGRRNTGELFF
DNA: TGTGCCAGCAGCTTAGCAGGTCGGAGGAACACCGGGGAGCTGTTTTTT

D: TRBD2
V: TRBV2
size: NA
J: TRBJ2-7
CDR3: CASSVTRTSGGYEQYF
DNA: TGTGCCAGCAGTGTGACTAGGACTAGCGGGGGGTACGAGCAGTACTTC

D: TRBD2
V: TRBV5-1
size: NA
J: TRBJ2-2
CDR3: CASSGSGGRNTGELFF
DNA: TGCGCCAGCAGCGGCAGCGGGGGCCGGAACACCGGGGAGCTGTTTTTT

D: TRBD2
V: TRBV7-7
size: NA
J: TRBJ2-1
CDR3: CASSPRVGGGSYNEQFF
DNA: TGTGCTAGCAGCCCTAGGGTGGGGGGGGGCTCCTACAATGAGCAGTTCTTC

D: NA
V: TRBV7-2
size: NA
J: TRBJ1-4
CDR3: CASSFQRGSGEKLFF
DNA: TGTGCCAGCAGCTTCCAGCGGGGGTCTGGTGAAAAACTGTTTTTT

D: NA
V: TRBV18
size: once
J: TRBJ1-2
CDR3: CASSPPLTRPSSGYTF
DNA: TGTGCCAGCTCACCACCCCTTACACGTCCTTCGTCTGGCTACACCTTC

D: TRBD2
V: TRBV4-3
size: once
J: TRBJ2-7
CDR3: CASSQDQTSEDEQYF
DNA: TGCGCCAGCAGCCAAGATCAGACTAGCGAGGACGAGCAGTACTTC

D: NA
V: TRBV28
size: once
J: TRBJ1-2
CDR3: CASSFHKSTLAHGYTF
DNA: TGTGCCAGCAGTTTCCACAAATCTACACTAGCGCATGGCTACACCTTC

D: NA
V: TRBV7-9
size: NA
J: TRBJ1-1
CDR3: CASSLAGGLNTEAFF
DNA: TGTGCCAGCAGCTTAGCGGGCGGGCTGAACACTGAAGCTTTCTTT

D: NA
V: TRBV6-5
size: few
J: TRBJ1-1
CDR3: CASSIPGGTEAFF
DNA: TGTGCCAGCAGTATACCCGGTGGCACTGAAGCTTTCTTT

D: NA
V: TRBV5-1
size: NA
J: TRBJ2-5
CDR3: CASSLADRGRGLEETQYF
DNA: TGCGCCAGCAGCTTGGCCGACAGAGGGCGGGGGCTGGAAGAGACCCAGTACTTC

D: TRBD1
V: TRBV7-2
size: NA
J: TRBJ1-2
CDR3: CASSLGTGLVGGYTF
DNA: TGTGCCAGCAGCTTGGGGACAGGGTTGGTAGGTGGCTACACCTTC

D: TRBD1
V: TRBV5-1
size: once
J: TRBJ2-7
CDR3: CASSQGTVIYEQYF
DNA: TGCGCCAGCAGCCAAGGGACAGTGATCTACGAGCAGTACTTC

D: TRBD2
V: TRBV4-2
size: NA
J: TRBJ2-5
CDR3: CASSYTSGGAGGETQYF
DNA: TGTGCCAGCAGCTACACTAGCGGGGGGGCCGGAGGGGAGACCCAGTACTTC

D: TRBD2
V: TRBV29-1
size: NA
J: TRBJ2-7
CDR3: CSVARTSGTYEQYF
DNA: TGCAGCGTTGCCAGGACTAGCGGTACCTACGAGCAGTACTTC

D: TRBD2
V: TRBV9
size: NA
J: TRBJ2-1
CDR3: CASSVAGGSYNEQFF
DNA: TGTGCCAGCAGCGTAGCGGGGGGGAGCTACAATGAGCAGTTCTTC

D: TRBD2
V: TRBV4-1
size: NA
J: TRBJ2-5
CDR3: CASSQVLLADQETQYF
DNA: TGCGCCAGCAGCCAGGTCCTACTAGCGGATCAAGAGACCCAGTACTTC

D: TRBD1
V: TRBV19
size: NA
J: TRBJ1-1
CDR3: CASSIDRASNTEAFF
DNA: TGTGCCAGTAGTATTGACAGGGCATCGAACACTGAAGCTTTCTTT

D: NA
V: TRBV5-4
size: few
J: TRBJ1-3
CDR3: CASSLFGNTIYF
DNA: TGTGCCAGCAGCTTGTTTGGAAACACCATATATTTT

D: NA
V: TRBV5-1
size: NA
J: TRBJ1-6
CDR3: CASSESPRAIHNSPLHF
DNA: TGCGCCAGCAGCGAATCCCCCAGGGCCATCCATAATTCACCCCTCCACTTT

D: NA
V: TRBV5-6
size: few
J: TRBJ2-2
CDR3: CASSDGGHGELFF
DNA: TGTGCCAGCAGCGACGGGGGCCACGGGGAGCTGTTTTTT

D: NA
V: TRBV5-6
size: once
J: TRBJ2-7
CDR3: CASIKSGLSYEQYF
DNA: TGTGCCAGCATCAAAAGCGGTCTCTCCTACGAGCAGTACTTC

D: NA
V: TRBV10-3
size: NA
J: TRBJ2-1
CDR3: CAISELVSRSSYNEQFF
DNA: TGTGCCATCAGTGAGTTGGTTAGCCGCAGCTCCTACAATGAGCAGTTCTTC

D: NA
V: TRBV10-3
size: NA
J: TRBJ2-7
CDR3: CAISDISYEQYF
DNA: TGTGCCATCAGTGACATCTCCTACGAGCAGTACTTC

D: NA
V: TRBV2
size: NA
J: TRBJ2-1
CDR3: CASTPGGQGRVNEQFF
DNA: TGTGCCAGCACTCCCGGCGGGCAGGGGAGGGTCAATGAGCAGTTCTTC

D: NA
V: TRBV5-1
size: once
J: TRBJ2-7
CDR3: CASSKSTGRYEQYF
DNA: TGCGCCAGCAGCAAATCGACAGGGAGGTACGAGCAGTACTTC

D: NA
V: TRBV7-2
size: NA
J: TRBJ2-1
CDR3: CASSPLTNRAEQFF
DNA: TGTGCCAGCAGCCCCCTGACCAACCGGGCAGAGCAGTTCTTC

D: NA
V: TRBV19
size: NA
J: TRBJ1-2
CDR3: CASSTVARTNYGYTF
DNA: TGTGCCAGTAGTACCGTCGCGCGGACTAACTATGGCTACACCTTC

D: TRBD1
V: TRBV7-8
size: few
J: TRBJ1-2
CDR3: CASSPGGGSGYTF
DNA: TGTGCCAGCAGCCCAGGGGGGGGGTCTGGCTACACCTTC

D: NA
V: TRBV19
size: once
J: TRBJ2-5
CDR3: CASSIEVSGLTLGETQYF
DNA: TGTGCCAGTAGTATAGAAGTATCGGGACTCACCCTGGGAGAGACCCAGTACTTC

D: NA
V: TRBV4-1
size: NA
J: TRBJ1-1
CDR3: CASSPGKEGNTEAFF
DNA: TGCGCCAGCAGCCCGGGGAAAGAGGGGAACACTGAAGCTTTCTTT

D: NA
V: TRBV4-2
size: few
J: TRBJ1-2
CDR3: CASSQDNRVGYTF
DNA: TGTGCCAGCAGCCAAGATAACAGGGTGGGCTACACCTTC

D: NA
V: TRBV18
size: NA
J: TRBJ1-6
CDR3: CASSPRGEVYNSPLHF
DNA: TGTGCCAGCTCACCACGCGGGGAGGTTTATAATTCACCCCTCCACTTT

D: NA
V: TRBV9
size: NA
J: TRBJ2-3
CDR3: CASSASTFTATDTQYF
DNA: TGTGCCAGCAGCGCCTCGACTTTTACAGCTACAGATACGCAGTATTTT

D: TRBD2
V: TRBV6-1
size: NA
J: TRBJ2-7
CDR3: CASSGASGGAEEQYF
DNA: TGTGCCAGCAGTGGGGCTAGCGGGGGGGCTGAAGAGCAGTACTTC

D: NA
V: TRBV7-8
size: NA
J: TRBJ2-7
CDR3: CASSWLGENTYEQYF
DNA: TGTGCCAGCAGCTGGTTGGGGGAGAATACCTACGAGCAGTACTTC

D: TRBD1
V: TRBV5-4
size: NA
J: TRBJ1-1
CDR3: CASSFFRRGGEPNTEAFF
DNA: TGTGCCAGCAGCTTCTTTCGCAGGGGGGGGGAACCTAACACTGAAGCTTTCTTT

D: NA
V: TRBV5-6
size: NA
J: TRBJ1-2
CDR3: CASSPDYSTNYGYTF
DNA: TGTGCCAGCAGCCCTGATTACAGTACTAACTATGGCTACACCTTC

D: NA
V: TRBV28
size: NA
J: TRBJ1-5
CDR3: CASSWAGSNQPQHF
DNA: TGTGCCAGCAGTTGGGCTGGGAGCAATCAGCCCCAGCATTTT